This TCR beta chain was observed in a study of T cells in localized non-small cell lung cancer. General study findings and limits: Uninvolved adjacent lung had the highest recorded T cell clonality, with tumor below it.

Some clones are missing from TCRdb's copy, which holds only in-frame ones; the method was immunoSEQ multiplex PCR. Among around 80,000 clones listed, 80% were seen once. Notes on this clone: Antigen specificity is unknown. The sample has other DNA sequences that encode this CDR3 too.

Germline CDR1 SGHRS, CDR2 YFSETQ. Trimming took off 0 bases at V and 4 bases at J, with 8 bases between the two ends. This CDR3 region has 14 residues. This clonotype was obtained from a man aged 35-69 years with stage II squamous cell lung carcinoma. The source material was PBMCs, sampled before any cancer treatment. V gene TRBV5-1 combines with J gene TRBJ1-5; D gene ambiguous. In DNA, the CDR3 is TGCGCCAGCAGCTTGGAAGGCCCGAATCAGCCCCAGCATTTT. Translating it yields CASSLEGPNQPQHF.